Each of the 3 T cell receptor beta chains below was sequenced from the same sample in a study of T cell responses to AZD1222 COVID-19 vaccine. Libraries were prepared by immunoSEQ multiplex PCR; TCRdb keeps only in-frame clonotypes and omits some of them. Of about 62,000 clones in the sample, roughly 90% were seen once. Specimen: peripheral blood, collected on day 0 of AZD1222 vaccination. The source of these receptors is an adult in good health.

This chain uses TRBV11-2 with TRBJ1-2; no clear D gene. CDR1 and CDR2 from the germline V gene are SGHAT and FQNNGV. Trimming left V 0 bases short and J 2 bases short, with 1 base between. This CDR3 comprises 12 residues. The CDR3: CASSLDNYGYTF. CDR3 nucleotide sequence: TGTGCCAGCAGCTTAGACAACTATGGCTACACCTTC. Supplemented by reference TRBV11-2 and TRBJ1-2, the full variable domain reads EAGVAQSPRYKIIEKRQSVAFWCNPISGHATLYWYQQILGQGPKLLIQFQNNGVVDDSQLPKDRFSAERLKGVDSTLKIQPAKLEDSAVYLCASSLDNYGYTFGSGTRLTVV.

The chain joins TRBV3-1 (or the pseudogene TRBV3-2) to TRBJ1-6; maybe TRBD1 (6 bases). Trimming pared 1 base from V and 6 bases from J, leaving 13 bases between. CDR1 is LGHDT and CDR2 is YNNKEL in the germline V gene (reference sequence). The CDR3 is made up of 16 amino acids. The CDR3 protein is CASSQGGGHLNSPLHF. The CDR3 DNA is TGTGCCAGCAGCCAAGGCGGGGGACACCTTAATTCACCCCTCCACTTT.

This sequence joins TRBV19 and TRBJ1-1; a weak D match, TRBD1 (6 bases). This CDR3 has 14 residues. Trimming left V 5 bases short and J 0 bases short, with 10 bases between. Germline loops: CDR1 LNHDA, CDR2 SQIVND (reference sequence). The CDR3 loop reads CASSGTYMNTEAFF. The DNA for the CDR3 is TGTGCCAGTAGTGGGACATATATGAACACTGAAGCTTTCTTT. The full variable domain, rest sourced from reference TRBV19 and TRBJ1-1, is DGGITQSPKYLFRKEGQNVTLSCEQNLNHDAMYWYRQDPGQGLRLIYYSQIVNDFQKGDIAEGYSVSREKKESFPLTVTSAQKNPTAFYLCASSGTYMNTEAFFGQGTRLTVV.